This TCR beta chain was recorded in a study of identical twins. No donor was unhealthy or non-Caucasian. Study conclusions and caveats: Modeled out-of-frame TCR alpha sharing in monozygotic twins fell below observed levels. Excess sharing by twins proved weaker in beta out-of-frame sequences.

Unmatched junction bases numbered 3, after V lost 1 base and J lost 4 bases. The CDR3 spans 14 residues. CDR1 and CDR2 from the germline V gene are SGHVS and FNYEAQ. Each cDNA held unique molecular identifiers, and template switching gave it a universal primer site. TCRdb itself ran the 5' RACE reads through MiXCR, one entry per CDR3 protein. The sample shows around 450,000 distinct CDR3 sequences, 12% to 15% of them seen only once. This clonotype has just a few counts. Its specificity is not known. This sample also appeared in a second study, on yellow fever vaccine responses in identical twins.

This sequence joins TRBV7-6 and TRBJ2-5; 7 positions match TRBD1. This TCR was recovered from a woman under 30 in good health. Sequenced material: CD4+ T cells sorted from blood. This CDR3 is CASSLDGTAETQYF. The CDR3, as DNA: TGTGCCAGCAGCTTAGACGGGACAGCAGAGACCCAGTACTTC.